Listed here are 23 T cell receptor beta chains from one sample, sequenced in a study of blood T cells in healthy people across ages. For the second PCR, which ran for 7 to 11 cycles, a sample-barcoded 5' primer and a J-beta primer mix were used. One entry per CDR3 protein, called by TCRdb with MiXCR from the 5' RACE reads. The sample yields approximately 850,000 distinct CDR3 sequences, about 42% seen once. Source material: blood. All receptors derive from a man between 60 and 70 years old in good health.

This CDR3 is CASSQDSAAFF. The DNA for the CDR3 is TGTGCCAGCAGTCAAGACAGCGCGGCTTTCTTT. This chain links TRBV6-2 or TRBV6-3 with TRBJ1-1, with D maybe TRBD1 (5 bases). The V and J ends lost 5 bases and 11 bases respectively, with 12 bases between them. Germline V gene data show CDR1 as MNHEY and CDR2 as SVGEGT. The CDR3 has 11 residues.

This clonotype was seen at least ten times. The chain has TRBV14 and TRBJ1-2; D call uncertain. V lost 1 base, J lost 3 bases, and 9 bases lay in between. Germline V gene lookup returns CDR1 SGHDN and CDR2 FVKESK. The CDR3 covers 14 residues. CDR3 sequence reads: CASSQARTDYGYTF. Here the CDR3 DNA reads TGTGCCAGCAGCCAAGCTCGGACGGACTATGGCTACACCTTC.

The chain uses TRBV12-3 or TRBV12-4 and TRBJ1-2; D not resolved. This CDR3 region has 12 residues. V shed 5 bases and J shed 8 bases, with 12 bases lying between them. This chain's CDR3 is CASSPGPRGYTF. The CDR3, as DNA: TGTGCCAGCAGTCCCGGACCGCGGGGCTACACCTTC.

J is TRBJ1-2 and V is TRBV29-1; D gene ambiguous. CDR1 and CDR2 (germline): SQVTM, ANQGSEA. Between the trimmed V and J ends, which lost 5 bases and 13 bases, there was a span of 17 bases. CDR3 size: 11 residues. CDR3 nucleotides: TGCAGCGTTAAGGATCCAGTTGACTGCACCTTC. This encodes CSVKDPVDCTF.

The gene calls are TRBV4-1 and TRBJ2-5, with D perhaps TRBD1 (5 bases). Matching the DNA end better, TRBJ2-1 makes the J call doubtful. CDR3 length equals 13 residues. Germline V gene data show CDR1 as MGHRA and CDR2 as YSYEKL. CDR3 sequence (DNA): TGCGCCAGCAGCCAAGCTGGGGCGGAGACCCAGTTCTTC. Translating gives CASSQAGAETQFF.

This clonotype appeared a few times. The rearrangement links TRBV24-1 to TRBJ2-2, with D unresolved. Germline CDR1 reads KGHDR; CDR2 reads SFDVKD. V lost 1 base and J lost 4, with 3 bases in between. This CDR3 comprises 13 residues. CDR3 in amino acids: CATSDFSTGELFF. For the CDR3, the DNA is TGTGCCACCAGTGATTTCAGCACCGGGGAGCTGTTTTTT.

This clonotype has a handful of counts. J is TRBJ2-4 and V is TRBV7-9; D may match TRBD1 or TRBD2 (5 bases each). This CDR3 comprises 13 residues. Trimming removed 3 bases from V and 8 bases from J, with 11 bases in between. Germline CDR1 and CDR2: SEHNR and FQNEAQ (reference sequence). CDR3 nucleotides: TGTGCCAGCAGCTTGTCCGGGGCAGACATTCAGTACTTC. Translating gives CASSLSGADIQYF.

Note on this clonotype: One base away lies a much larger clone, so this may be a sequencing read error. The chain recombines TRBV29-1 with TRBJ2-3, with 10 bases matching TRBD2. CDR1 SQVTM and CDR2 ANQGSEA come from the germline V gene. V shed 8 bases, J shed 3 bases, and the junction held 8 bases outside the gene matches. CDR3 length: 14 amino acids. This CDR3 reads CSFGAGGKTDTQYF. CDR3 nucleotides: TGCAGCTTTGGAGCGGGGGGGAAGACAGATACGCAGTATTTT.

This clonotype was seen more than once but under ten times. J is TRBJ1-1 and V is TRBV9; D remains unclear. With 0 bases removed from V and 4 bases from J, the gap between germline ends came to 13 bases. Germline V CDR1 and CDR2: SGDLS, YYNGEE. This CDR3 comprises 15 residues. The CDR3 coding sequence is TGTGCCAGCAGCGTAGTCTCACAAGGAGGCACTGAAGCTTTCTTT. Translated, it gives CASSVVSQGGTEAFF.

V usage is TRBV2 and J usage is TRBJ2-5, with a weak D call TRBD1 (5 bases). In germline, CDR1 is SNHLY, CDR2 FYNNEI. The length of the CDR3 is 13 residues. V was clipped by 4 bases and J by 0 bases, with 6 bases between them. Written as DNA, the CDR3 is TGTGCCAGCAGTGGGGGCAACCAAGAGACCCAGTACTTC. Translation: CASSGGNQETQYF.

This clonotype has a handful of counts. The chain couples TRBV4-3 to TRBJ1-2; D remains unclear. V lost 1 base to trimming and J lost 4 bases, with 16 bases between them. The CDR3 runs to 16 residues. Looked up from germline, CDR1 is LGHNA and CDR2 is YSLEER. The CDR3 sequence: CASSQVGGPKPYGYTF. The CDR3 region has the DNA TGCGCCAGCAGCCAAGTAGGCGGCCCGAAACCCTATGGCTACACCTTC.

The chain combines TRBV3-1 with TRBJ2-1, with 7 positions matching TRBD1. Germline CDR1 LGHDT, CDR2 YNNKEL (reference sequence). The CDR3 is made up of 16 amino acids. V was pared by 4 bases and J by 2 bases, with 8 bases of the junction left unmatched. The CDR3 spells CASSLSGTETYNEQFF. The CDR3 DNA is TGTGCCAGCAGCCTCTCGGGGACAGAAACCTACAATGAGCAGTTCTTC.

The chain combines TRBV7-9 with TRBJ1-2; no firm D call. V was pared by 5 bases and J by 4 bases, with 11 bases between. CDR3 length equals 13 residues. Germline V CDR1 and CDR2: SEHNR, FQNEAQ (reference sequence). The CDR3 protein is CASSHGRAYGYTF. The CDR3 DNA sequence: TGTGCCAGCAGCCATGGACGGGCCTATGGCTACACCTTC.

Only a few counts were recorded for this clonotype. The chain recombines TRBV7-2 with TRBJ2-5; either TRBD1 or TRBD2 may fit D (6 bases each). Germline CDR1 and CDR2: SGHTA and FQGNSA. V lost 5 bases, J lost 5 bases, and 15 bases lay in between. There are 14 residues in the CDR3. CDR3 nucleotides: TGTGCCAGCAGCCGAGGGGGGACCAAGGAGACCCAGTACTTC. Protein: CASSRGGTKETQYF.

This clonotype has at least ten counts. The chain has TRBV5-1 and TRBJ2-1; the match to TRBD2 covers 11 bases. CDR3 length: 16 residues. The germline gives CDR1 SGHRS, CDR2 YFSETQ. The trim removed 0 bases at V and 4 bases at J, leaving 3 bases unmatched. The chain's CDR3 is CASSLGLAGGYNEQFF. The CDR3 bases are TGCGCCAGCAGCTTGGGTCTAGCGGGGGGATACAATGAGCAGTTCTTC.

This clonotype was counted only a few times. The gene calls are TRBV4-3 and TRBJ2-3; D is uncertain. V was clipped by 0 bases and J by 0 bases, with 4 bases between them. Germline loops: CDR1 LGHNA, CDR2 YSLEER. The CDR3 runs 14 residues. The CDR3 spells CASSQEHSTDTQYF. For the CDR3, the DNA is TGCGCCAGCAGCCAAGAACATAGCACAGATACGCAGTATTTT.

The V and J genes are TRBV5-1 and TRBJ1-2; possibly TRBD1 for D (6 bases). Trimming left V 1 base short and J 4 bases short, with 11 bases between. Germline V lookup: CDR1 SGHRS, CDR2 YFSETQ. The CDR3 sequence is 14 residues long. CDR3 region: CASSLQDRSYGYTF. The CDR3, as DNA: TGCGCCAGCAGCTTGCAGGACAGAAGCTATGGCTACACCTTC.

The CDR3 region has the DNA TGTGCCAGCCACCAACATCCAAATGAGCAGTTCTTC. It translates to CASHQHPNEQFF. The chain links TRBV2 to TRBJ2-1; D call uncertain. V was shortened by 8 bases and J by 7 bases, with 12 bases between the two germline ends. CDR1 is SNHLY, CDR2 FYNNEI, per germline. This CDR3 has 12 amino acids. Variable domain in full (rest from reference TRBV2 and TRBJ2-1): EPEVTQTPSHQVTQMGQEVILRCVPISNHLYFYWYRQILGQKVEFLVSFYNNEISEKSEIFDDQFSVERPDGSNFTLKIRSTKLEDSAMYFCASHQHPNEQFFGPGTRLTVL.

V gene TRBV3-1 combines with J gene TRBJ2-1; D may be TRBD2 (6 bases). The last part of the DNA fits TRBJ2-7 better; the J call may be wrong. Germline V gives CDR1 LGHDT, CDR2 YNNKEL (reference sequence). The CDR3 totals 12 residues. CDR3 DNA: TGTGCCAGCAGCCGACGGGGGAATGAGCAGTACTTC. This sequence encodes CASSRRGNEQYF.

V and J are TRBV20-1 and TRBJ1-5; possible D gene TRBD1, 6 bases. Between the trimmed V and J ends, which lost 0 bases and 4 bases, there was a span of 13 bases. CDR1 and CDR2 from the germline V gene are DFQATT and SNEGSKA (reference sequence). The CDR3 is 15 residues long. CDR3 sequence (DNA): TGCAGTGCTAGAGATGGGGGGGCTAGTAATCAGCCCCAGCATTTT. The encoded protein is CSARDGGASNQPQHF.

The table lists this clonotype with many counts. This sequence joins TRBV12-3 or TRBV12-4 and TRBJ1-2; 7 bases align to TRBD1. This CDR3 spans 13 amino acids. After removal of 6 bases from V and 2 bases from J, the junction contained 3 bases not matched to a gene. CDR3 sequence reads: CASSPGQNYGYTF. CDR3 in DNA: TGTGCCAGCAGCCCGGGACAGAACTATGGCTACACCTTC.

This sequence joins TRBV7-2 and TRBJ2-7; TRBD1 might be the D (6 bases). The ends were cut back, 3 bases at V and 0 bases at J, with 15 bases in the middle. This CDR3 region has 16 residues. The germline gives CDR1 SGHTA, CDR2 FQGNSA. CDR3 in amino acids: CASSLGRRDNSYEQYF. DNA of the CDR3: TGTGCCAGCAGCTTGGGGCGCCGGGACAACTCCTACGAGCAGTACTTC.

This chain connects TRBV7-8 to TRBJ2-3, with TRBD1 as a possible D gene (6 bases). This CDR3 spans 15 amino acids. The V gene lost 0 bases and the J gene lost 11 bases, with 18 bases spanning the gap. CDR1 is SGHVS and CDR2 is FQNEAQ in the germline V gene. The CDR3 loop reads CASSLARSGALLQYF. The CDR3 nucleotides read TGTGCCAGCAGCTTAGCGAGGTCAGGGGCCCTCTTGCAGTATTTT.